A single sample gave rise to the 24 T cell receptor beta chains below, sequenced in a study of T cell responses to AZD1222 COVID-19 vaccine. Assay used: immunoSEQ multiplex PCR; TCRdb lists only in-frame clones, some missing. The repertoire holds about 150,000 clones, about nine tenths seen once, with 1.8% in the top ten. The sequencing used peripheral blood, collected on day 0 of AZD1222 vaccination. The receptors derive from an adult in good health.

The chain recombines TRBV6-5 with TRBJ2-5; D not certain. Per the germline V gene, CDR1 is MNHEY and CDR2 is SVGAGI. This CDR3 is 12 amino acids long. Trimming pared 5 bases from V and 5 bases from J, leaving 9 bases between. CDR3 in DNA: TGTGCCAGCAGTATCAAGTACGAGACCCAGTACTTC. It encodes CASSIKYETQYF.

This clone appeared once. The chain carries TRBV27 and TRBJ2-1; D is ambiguous. Germline lookup yields CDR1 MNHEY and CDR2 SMNVEV (reference sequence). V gave up 5 bases and J gave up 8 bases, with 19 bases separating them. The CDR3 extends over 15 amino acids. CDR3 DNA sequence: TGTGCCAGCAGTGGATCCGATCTAGGTCTTCATGAGCAGTTCTTC. Amino acids: CASSGSDLGLHEQFF.

The CDR3 nucleotides read TGTGCCAGTAGTATTAGGGTCCAAGTGAACACTGAAGCTTTCTTT. Translated, it gives CASSIRVQVNTEAFF. V and J are TRBV19 and TRBJ1-1; D ambiguous. Germline V gene lookup returns CDR1 LNHDA and CDR2 SQIVND (reference sequence). V gave up 3 bases and J gave up 0 bases, with 11 bases separating them. This CDR3 has 15 amino acids. The variable domain in full, with the rest retrieved from reference TRBV19 and TRBJ1-1, is DGGITQSPKYLFRKEGQNVTLSCEQNLNHDAMYWYRQDPGQGLRLIYYSQIVNDFQKGDIAEGYSVSREKKESFPLTVTSAQKNPTAFYLCASSIRVQVNTEAFFGQGTRLTVV.

The chain couples TRBV19 to TRBJ2-3; D is perhaps TRBD1 or TRBD2 (6 bases each). This CDR3 is 18 amino acids long. Germline V gene sequence: CDR1 LNHDA, CDR2 SQIVND (reference sequence). V lost 2 bases to trimming and J lost 0 bases, with 18 bases between them. CDR3 sequence reads: CASSIPLRGRSSTDTQYF. Here the CDR3 DNA reads TGTGCCAGTAGTATACCTCTCCGGGGGCGGTCTAGCACAGATACGCAGTATTTT.

This chain joins TRBV24-1 and TRBJ1-2; the match to TRBD1 covers 7 bases. This CDR3 spans 12 amino acids. Germline V gives CDR1 KGHDR, CDR2 SFDVKD. With 9 bases clipped from V and 2 bases from J, the junction kept 2 bases outside the gene matches. CDR3 DNA sequence: TGTGCCACCGGGACAGACAACTATGGCTACACCTTC. This sequence encodes CATGTDNYGYTF.

This clone has just one count. The chain couples TRBV7-9 to TRBJ2-1; 10 bases match TRBD2. V trimming: 5 bases; J trimming: 7 bases; junction bases outside the gene matches: 11. The CDR3 contains 16 residues. The germline V gene has CDR1 SEHNR and CDR2 FQNEAQ (reference sequence). The CDR3 nucleotides are TGTGCCAGCAGCCACCCCCTAGCGGGAGTTCAAAATGAGCAGTTCTTC. This gives the protein CASSHPLAGVQNEQFF.

V is TRBV27 and J is TRBJ1-6; D uncertain. The CDR3 has 15 residues. V was pared by 5 bases and J by 9 bases, with 17 bases between. Germline V gene lookup returns CDR1 MNHEY and CDR2 SMNVEV (reference sequence). CDR3 amino acids: CASSLTLPALSPLHF. CDR3 nucleotide sequence: TGTGCCAGCAGTCTGACTCTCCCGGCCCTTTCACCCCTCCACTTT.

The chain joins TRBV11-2 to TRBJ2-3; D remains unclear. This CDR3 has 16 amino acids. V lost 0 bases and J lost 2, with 12 bases in between. Looked up from germline, CDR1 is SGHAT and CDR2 is FQNNGV. For the CDR3, the DNA is TGTGCCAGCAGCTTAGATGGGGTTGCCGCCACAGATACGCAGTATTTT. This translates into CASSLDGVAATDTQYF.

The chain uses TRBV28 and TRBJ2-5, with TRBD2 matching 11 bases. Germline CDR1 and CDR2: MDHEN and SYDVKM. J lost 4 bases, V lost 5 bases, and 6 bases had no gene match. The CDR3 runs to 15 residues. CDR3 residues: CASSTSGRMVETQYF. The CDR3 nucleotides read TGTGCCAGCAGTACTAGCGGGAGAATGGTAGAGACCCAGTACTTC. The full variable domain, with the rest looked up from reference TRBV28 and TRBJ2-5, is DVKVTQSSRYLVKRTGEKVFLECVQDMDHENMFWYRQDPGLGLRLIYFSYDVKMKEKGDIPEGYSVSREKKERFSLILESASTNQTSMYLCASSTSGRMVETQYFGPGTRLLVL.

The CDR3 coding sequence is TGTGCCAGCTCAACGGGGAGGACTAGCACAGATACGCAGTATTTT. It specifies CASSTGRTSTDTQYF. The chain links TRBV18 to TRBJ2-3; maybe TRBD2 (6 bases). This CDR3 spans 15 amino acids. CDR1 is KGHSH, CDR2 LQKENI, per germline. V lost 5 bases and J lost 0, with 12 bases in between.

Concerning this clone itself: A read error may account for a junction end that differs from germline. V usage is TRBV4-3 and J usage is TRBJ2-5, with 9 bases lining up with TRBD2. This CDR3 has 15 amino acids. Germline assignment: CDR1 LGHNA and CDR2 YSLEER. The CDR3 DNA follows: TGCGCCAGCAGTCAAGTCGGCGGGAGGGGGGAGACCCAGTACTTC. As protein: CASSQVGGRGETQYF.

This sequence joins TRBV12-3 or TRBV12-4 and TRBJ1-2, with D perhaps matching TRBD1 (5 bases). The germline V and J ends were trimmed by 3 bases and 3 bases, with 8 bases remaining between them. The length of the CDR3 is 13 residues. In DNA, the CDR3 is TGTGCCAGCAGTTTCCAGACAGACTATGGCTACACCTTC. Protein sequence: CASSFQTDYGYTF.

This clone appeared a single time. V and J are TRBV7-9 and TRBJ2-2; TRBD1 aligns across 9 bases. Looked up from germline, CDR1 is SEHNR and CDR2 is FQNEAQ (reference sequence). The V segment lost 1 base and the J segment 3 bases; nucleotides outside the gene matches: 12. The CDR3 consists of 19 residues. The CDR3 protein is CASSLVHPAQGAHTGELFF. DNA for the CDR3: TGTGCCAGCAGCTTAGTTCATCCTGCACAGGGGGCACACACCGGGGAGCTGTTTTTT.

The V gene is TRBV10-3, the J gene TRBJ1-5; 11 nucleotides agree with TRBD1. In germline, CDR1 is ENHRY, CDR2 SYGVKD. V shed 2 bases and J 6 bases; nucleotides not matched to a gene: 6. The CDR3 is made up of 16 amino acids. The CDR3 DNA reads TGTGCCATCAGTGAGACCCGGGACAGGGGGTTTCAGCCCCAGCATTTT. Protein product: CAISETRDRGFQPQHF.

The CDR3 DNA is TGCGCCAGCAGCCAAGACCCCCGGGCCTACGAGCAGTACTTC. Translation gives CASSQDPRAYEQYF. V and J are TRBV4-3 and TRBJ2-7; D is uncertain. Trimming removed 0 bases from V and 2 bases from J, with 8 bases in between. The CDR3 totals 14 residues. Per the germline V gene, CDR1 is LGHNA and CDR2 is YSLEER.

The rearrangement links TRBV27 to TRBJ2-1, with D unresolved. Looked up from germline, CDR1 is MNHEY and CDR2 is SMNVEV (reference sequence). V lost 3 bases and J 3 bases, leaving 6 bases between the germline ends. This CDR3 has 13 amino acids. As DNA, the CDR3 is TGTGCCAGCAGTTTTGGGTACTACAATGAGCAGTTCTTC. Residues: CASSFGYYNEQFF.

As concerns this clone: The sample holds other DNA sequences that translate to the same CDR3. CDR3 DNA sequence: TGTGCCAGCAGCTTAAAGACAGGGAATTCACCCCTCCACTTT. Protein: CASSLKTGNSPLHF. This chain links TRBV7-2 with TRBJ1-6, with TRBD1 matching 7 bases. Unmatched junction bases numbered 2, after V lost 2 bases and J lost 7 bases. This CDR3 comprises 14 residues. Germline CDR1 SGHTA, CDR2 FQGNSA.

The rearrangement joins TRBV7-2 to TRBJ1-1; weak D call: TRBD1 (6 bases). Deletions cut 2 bases from V and 0 bases from J, with 16 bases between. Germline CDR1 SGHTA, CDR2 FQGNSA. This CDR3 has 17 amino acids. The CDR3 DNA reads TGTGCCAGCAGCTTACCTCCGACGACAGGCCTGAACACTGAAGCTTTCTTT. Protein product: CASSLPPTTGLNTEAFF. The full variable domain, completed using reference TRBV7-2 and TRBJ1-1, is GAGVSQSPSNKVTEKGKDVELRCDPISGHTALYWYRQSLGQGLEFLIYFQGNSAPDKSGLPSDRFSAERTGGSVSTLTIQRTQQEDSAVYLCASSLPPTTGLNTEAFFGQGTRLTVV.

This chain links TRBV19 with TRBJ2-1; D may be TRBD1 or TRBD2 (5 bases each). Germline V gene lookup returns CDR1 LNHDA and CDR2 SQIVND (reference sequence). This CDR3 has 14 amino acids. V was cut by 2 bases and J by 6 bases, with 11 bases left in between. CDR3 in amino acids: CASSILGEVNEQFF. The DNA of the CDR3 is TGTGCCAGTAGTATATTGGGGGAAGTCAATGAGCAGTTCTTC.

The chain employs TRBV7-2 and TRBJ2-7; D might be TRBD1 or TRBD2, each matching 6 bases. CDR3 size: 15 residues. Per the germline V gene, CDR1 is SGHTA and CDR2 is FQGNSA. Deletions cut 5 bases from V and 1 base from J, with 15 bases between. CDR3 residues: CASSQGRGASYEQYF. For the CDR3, the DNA is TGTGCCAGCAGCCAGGGGCGGGGTGCTTCCTACGAGCAGTACTTC.

V gene TRBV11-2 combines with J gene TRBJ1-3, with D unresolved. With 5 bases removed from V and 0 bases from J, the gap between germline ends came to 8 bases. CDR3 length: 14 amino acids. Looked up from germline, CDR1 is SGHAT and CDR2 is FQNNGV. The CDR3: CASSPRFSGNTIYF. In DNA form, the CDR3 reads TGTGCCAGCAGCCCCCGGTTCTCTGGAAACACCATATATTTT.

Written as DNA, the CDR3 is TGTGCCAGCAGTCCCGGGGTAGGGTTCGGAAAACTGTTTTTT. As protein: CASSPGVGFGKLFF. The V call is TRBV28, the J call TRBJ1-4; D is unclear. CDR1 is MDHEN and CDR2 is SYDVKM in the germline V gene. Trimming removed 5 bases from V and 10 bases from J, with 17 bases in between. The CDR3 is 14 residues long.

This clone was detected only once. The chain links TRBV28 to TRBJ1-2, with D perhaps matching TRBD1 (5 bases). The CDR3 extends over 15 amino acids. V was shortened by 3 bases and J by 11 bases, with 22 bases between the two germline ends. The germline CDR1 and CDR2 sequences are MDHEN and SYDVKM. CDR3 residues: CASSLGRPTRFNYTF. DNA of the CDR3: TGTGCCAGCAGTTTGGGACGTCCAACCCGCTTCAATTACACCTTC.

V is TRBV6-2 or TRBV6-3 and J is TRBJ1-5, with a possible D match to TRBD1 (5 bases). The CDR3 is 14 amino acids. V was clipped by 3 bases and J by 5 bases, with 11 bases between them. Germline V gene lookup returns CDR1 MNHEY and CDR2 SVGEGT. The CDR3 nucleotides read TGTGCCAGCAGTTATTTTCGCAGGGATCAGCCCCAGCATTTT. Translating gives CASSYFRRDQPQHF.